Listed below are T cell receptor beta chains from one sample, sequenced in a study of cytomegalovirus exposure and HLA in healthy donors. Clones were sequenced by immunoSEQ multiplex PCR, and TCRdb holds only the in-frame ones, with some missing. The data contain about 110,000 clones, around nine tenths of them singletons. The material sequenced was PBMCs. These receptors were collected from a woman in her twenties or thirties in good health and CMV-seropositive. Each CDR3 is given with its conserved first and last residue. D genes are given only for firm matches. Expanded clones get a size class; other rows say once, few or many, or leave the size out.

v_call	j_call	d_call	clone_size	cdr3_aa	cdr3_nt
TRBV6-1	TRBJ1-5	TRBD1	-	CASTRTGPQPQHF	TGTGCCAGCACAAGGACAGGCCCTCAGCCCCAGCATTTT
TRBV9	TRBJ1-2	-	-	CASSVDRGGYGYTF	TGTGCCAGCAGCGTAGATCGGGGAGGCTATGGCTACACCTTC
TRBV28	TRBJ1-5	-	-	CASRGGPTNSNQPQHF	TGTGCCAGCAGAGGGGGACCGACAAATAGCAATCAGCCCCAGCATTTT
TRBV6-5	TRBJ2-7	-	few	CASSRDSTYEQYF	TGTGCCAGCAGCCGGGACTCAACCTACGAGCAGTACTTC
TRBV2	TRBJ2-4	TRBD1	-	CASSDTGGRNIQYF	TGTGCCAGCAGTGACACAGGGGGCAGGAACATTCAGTACTTC
TRBV5-1	TRBJ2-7	TRBD2	-	CASSPGLAASYYEQYF	TGCGCCAGCAGCCCTGGACTAGCGGCGTCATATTACGAGCAGTACTTC
TRBV6-6	TRBJ2-2	-	once	CASNTGSRTGELFF	TGTGCCAGCAATACTGGTTCGAGGACCGGGGAGCTGTTTTTT
TRBV7-2	TRBJ2-7	-	-	CASTSSPYEQYF	TGTGCCAGCACTAGTTCCCCCTACGAGCAGTACTTC
TRBV11-2	TRBJ2-7	-	-	CASRAGREQYF	TGTGCCAGCCGAGCGGGTCGGGAGCAGTACTTC
TRBV4-3	TRBJ2-7	-	few	CASSHSQEQYF	TGCGCCAGCAGCCACTCCCAGGAGCAGTACTTC
TRBV10-3	TRBJ2-7	TRBD2	-	CAISQRGLGPHEQYF	TGTGCCATCAGTCAGCGGGGACTTGGTCCGCACGAGCAGTACTTC
TRBV7-2	TRBJ2-7	-	-	CASSFGTTSYEQYF	TGTGCCAGCAGCTTTGGGACAACTTCCTACGAGCAGTACTTC
TRBV2	TRBJ1-2	-	-	CASSELGYTF	TGTGCCAGCAGTGAACTCGGCTACACCTTC
TRBV29-1	TRBJ1-1	TRBD1	-	CSVEDLGQGFTEAFF	TGCAGCGTTGAAGATTTAGGACAGGGCTTCACTGAAGCTTTCTTT
TRBV6-6	TRBJ2-1	TRBD2	-	CASTITGTNNEQFF	TGTGCCAGCACCATTACCGGGACTAACAATGAGCAGTTCTTC
TRBV6-5	TRBJ1-2	-	-	CASGRTPPNYGYTF	TGTGCCAGCGGCCGGACACCCCCTAACTATGGCTACACCTTC
TRBV14	TRBJ2-2	TRBD1	-	CASSWDSARRELFF	TGTGCCAGCAGCTGGGACAGCGCCCGGAGGGAGCTGTTTTTT
TRBV5-1	TRBJ2-5	TRBD2	-	CASSPGGLAGEETQYF	TGCGCCAGCAGCCCGGGGGGACTAGCGGGAGAAGAGACCCAGTACTTC
TRBV28	TRBJ2-1	TRBD1	-	CASSPRQGAGLYNEQFF	TGTGCCAGCAGTCCCAGGCAGGGGGCGGGATTATACAATGAGCAGTTCTTC
TRBV2	TRBJ2-1	TRBD1	once	CASSGDRGDEQFF	TGTGCCAGCAGTGGCGACAGGGGCGATGAGCAGTTCTTC
TRBV7-2	TRBJ2-7	TRBD2	-	CASSSTREGYEQYF	TGTGCCAGCAGTTCTACGCGGGAGGGATACGAGCAGTACTTC
TRBV18	TRBJ1-3	-	-	CASSPGAPFSGNTIYF	TGTGCCAGCTCACCAGGGGCCCCGTTCTCTGGAAACACCATATATTTT
TRBV11-3	TRBJ2-2	-	-	CASSLRRTSPRSGELFF	TGTGCCAGCAGCTTACGTAGAACGAGCCCTCGGTCCGGGGAGCTGTTTTTT
TRBV5-6	TRBJ2-7	TRBD2	-	CASSLLAGAPYEQYF	TGTGCCAGCAGCTTGCTAGCGGGGGCCCCTTACGAGCAGTACTTC
TRBV12-5	TRBJ2-7	-	-	CASGSGGSYEQYF	TGTGCTAGTGGTTCAGGGGGGTCCTACGAGCAGTACTTC
TRBV30	TRBJ2-1	TRBD1	-	CAWSVRGGTGDNEQFF	TGTGCCTGGAGTGTACGAGGGGGGACAGGGGACAATGAGCAGTTCTTC
TRBV29-1	TRBJ2-5	TRBD2	-	CSVERASGRREETQYF	TGCAGCGTTGAAAGGGCTAGCGGGAGAAGAGAGGAGACCCAGTACTTC
TRBV9	TRBJ2-2	TRBD1	-	CASSADRGTGELFF	TGTGCCAGCAGCGCAGACAGGGGCACCGGGGAGCTGTTTTTT
TRBV6-6	TRBJ2-1	-	-	CASRTRGYNEQFF	TGTGCCAGCAGGACCAGGGGTTACAATGAGCAGTTCTTC
TRBV9	TRBJ1-2	-	-	CASAGGDGIGYTF	TGTGCCAGCGCGGGCGGGGATGGGATTGGCTACACCTTC
TRBV5-1	TRBJ1-2	TRBD1	few	CASSWDRDYGYTF	TGCGCCAGCAGCTGGGACAGGGACTATGGCTACACCTTC
TRBV2	TRBJ1-4	TRBD1	-	CASSRDSFYEKLFF	TGTGCCAGCAGCCGGGACAGCTTCTATGAAAAACTGTTTTTT
TRBV2	TRBJ2-1	-	-	CASSTLAYNEQFF	TGTGCCAGCAGTACATTGGCCTACAATGAGCAGTTCTTC
TRBV29-1	TRBJ1-5	-	-	CSVGEGGWNQPQHF	TGCAGCGTGGGGGAAGGGGGATGGAATCAGCCCCAGCATTTT
TRBV20-1	TRBJ2-1	-	-	CSAGHKQFF	TGCAGTGCTGGGCACAAGCAGTTCTTC
TRBV9	TRBJ2-1	TRBD2	-	CASSGGGTSDVNEQFF	TGTGCCAGCAGCGGGGGAGGGACTAGCGACGTGAATGAGCAGTTCTTC
TRBV6-6	TRBJ2-7	TRBD1	-	CASSSRSTGGSYEQYF	TGTGCCAGCAGTTCCCGTTCGACAGGGGGCTCCTACGAGCAGTACTTC
TRBV9	TRBJ1-4	TRBD1	once	CASSGRTGGAGEKLFF	TGTGCCAGCAGCGGTCGGACAGGGGGCGCTGGAGAAAAACTGTTTTTT
TRBV7-2	TRBJ1-5	-	-	CASSSFNQPQHF	TGTGCCAGCAGCTCCTTCAATCAGCCCCAGCATTTT
TRBV19	TRBJ2-1	TRBD2	-	CASTPSGGLKTHEQFF	TGTGCCAGTACCCCTAGCGGGGGACTGAAAACCCATGAGCAGTTCTTC
TRBV19	TRBJ1-3	-	-	CASSIGQGRFSGNTIYF	TGTGCCAGTAGTATCGGGCAGGGTCGGTTTTCTGGAAACACCATATATTTT
TRBV6-6	TRBJ2-7	-	-	CASSYPNYEQYF	TGTGCCAGCAGTTACCCAAATTACGAGCAGTACTTC
TRBV7-9	TRBJ1-5	TRBD1	-	CASSRTGGNQPQHF	TGTGCCAGCAGCAGAACAGGGGGCAATCAGCCCCAGCATTTT
TRBV11-3	TRBJ1-3	-	-	CASSLPVSGNTIYF	TGTGCCAGCAGCCTTCCAGTCTCTGGAAACACCATATATTTT
TRBV5-6	TRBJ2-3	TRBD2	-	CASRRDYRRFDTQYF	TGTGCCAGCAGAAGGGACTACCGTCGTTTCGATACGCAGTATTTT
TRBV7-2	TRBJ1-2	-	-	CASSPGPETARYGYTF	TGTGCCAGCAGCCCTGGTCCTGAGACAGCCCGGTATGGCTACACCTTC
TRBV18	TRBJ2-3	TRBD1	-	CASSPRGGTGTDTQYF	TGTGCCAGCTCACCAAGAGGGGGGACAGGGACAGATACGCAGTATTTT
TRBV7-3	TRBJ2-3	TRBD2	-	CASSLGSGGITQYF	TGTGCCAGCAGCTTAGGTAGCGGGGGGATTACGCAGTATTTT
TRBV5-1	TRBJ2-3	TRBD2	-	CASSFGREADTQYF	TGCGCCAGCAGCTTCGGGCGGGAGGCAGATACGCAGTATTTT
TRBV28	TRBJ2-3	TRBD2	once	CASSPTSGRNTDTQYF	TGTGCCAGCAGTCCCACTAGCGGGAGAAACACAGATACGCAGTATTTT
TRBV5-5	TRBJ1-5	TRBD1	once	CASSLGQGENQPQHF	TGTGCCAGCAGCTTGGGACAGGGGGAGAATCAGCCCCAGCATTTT
TRBV5-1	TRBJ2-7	TRBD2	-	CASSLGLAGVSTYEQYF	TGCGCCAGCAGCTTGGGACTAGCGGGTGTCTCGACCTACGAGCAGTACTTC
TRBV21-1	TRBJ2-7	-	-	CASSKGRTGAYEQYF	TGTGCCAGCAGCAAAGGACGGACAGGGGCCTACGAGCAGTACTTC
TRBV10-2	TRBJ1-5	-	-	CASSESNSFYSNQPQHF	TGCGCCAGCAGTGAGTCGAACAGCTTTTATAGCAATCAGCCCCAGCATTTT
TRBV19	TRBJ2-7	TRBD1	-	CASSPGTVSYEQYF	TGTGCCAGTAGTCCAGGGACAGTCAGCTACGAGCAGTACTTC
TRBV28	TRBJ2-1	TRBD1	-	CASRARGDRVGEQFF	TGTGCCAGCAGGGCCCGGGGAGACAGGGTGGGTGAGCAGTTCTTC
TRBV4-1	TRBJ1-3	TRBD1	-	CASSHPRTTGQSLGGNTIYF	TGCGCCAGCAGCCACCCCAGAACGACGGGACAGTCTCTCGGAGGAAACACCATATATTTT
TRBV5-1	TRBJ2-7	-	-	CASSFRGYEQYF	TGCGCCAGCAGCTTTAGGGGTTACGAGCAGTACTTC
TRBV5-1	TRBJ2-2	TRBD2	-	CASSSPRLAGGNTGELFF	TGCGCCAGCAGCTCGCCGCGACTAGCGGGAGGGAACACCGGGGAGCTGTTTTTT
TRBV13	TRBJ2-3	TRBD2	-	CASSSHSGEGTDTQYF	TGTGCCAGCAGCTCCCATTCCGGGGAGGGGACAGATACGCAGTATTTT